This entry lists 23 T cell receptor beta chains sequenced from one sample in a study of T cells in Graves' hyperthyroidism and ophthalmopathy. The CDR3 regions of TCR beta were amplified from RNA transcripts. HTBI primers drove first-round RT-PCR of the TCR CDR3. MiXCR was run by TCRdb on the multiplex PCR reads, yielding one entry per CDR3 protein. The sample lists about 560,000 distinct CDR3 sequences, roughly 17% occurring once. Sample: blood. The receptors derive from a woman aged 18 to 35 with Graves' hyperthyroidism.

CDR3 DNA sequence: TGTGCCAGCACTCCTAACACAGATACGCAGTATTTT. This encodes CASTPNTDTQYF. The chain combines TRBV28 with TRBJ2-3; D gene ambiguous. Trimming removed 7 bases at V and 2 bases at J, with 7 bases between. Germline V CDR1 and CDR2: MDHEN, SYDVKM. This CDR3 contains 12 residues.

This clonotype was seen more than once but under ten times. This chain connects TRBV30 to TRBJ2-7, with a tentative D call TRBD1 (5 bases). From germline, CDR1 is GTSNPN and CDR2 SVGIG (reference sequence). Trimming cost V 1 base and J 5 bases, with 12 bases left between them. The CDR3 consists of 13 residues. The CDR3 here is CAWSESGYDEQYF. CDR3 bases: TGTGCCTGGAGTGAATCAGGGTATGACGAGCAGTACTTC.

The V call is TRBV15, the J call TRBJ2-7; 10 bases are a match to TRBD2. The CDR3 has 17 residues. Germline-derived CDR1 and CDR2 are LNHNV and YYDKDF (reference sequence). The trim removed 5 bases at V and 3 bases at J, leaving 13 bases unmatched. As DNA, the CDR3 is TGTGCCACCAGCCCCAGCGGGGGGGCCCCTAAGATCTACGAGCAGTACTTC. Its protein is CATSPSGGAPKIYEQYF.

This clonotype was counted ten times or more. The chain joins TRBV12-3 or TRBV12-4 to TRBJ1-5, with D possibly TRBD1 on 6 matching bases. The V and J ends lost 4 bases and 7 bases respectively, with 14 bases between them. There are 14 residues in the CDR3. The CDR3 DNA follows: TGTGCCAGCAGTTCCCGGGGGGCGGGCCAGCCCCAGCATTTT. It is translated as CASSSRGAGQPQHF.

This clonotype was seen repeatedly, ten times or more. This chain connects TRBV28 to TRBJ2-7, with a weak D call TRBD2 (6 bases). This CDR3 spans 15 amino acids. V was shortened by 2 bases and J by 2 bases, with 13 bases between the two germline ends. Germline V gene data show CDR1 as MDHEN and CDR2 as SYDVKM. In DNA, the CDR3 is TGTGCCAGCAGTTTAAGGGGTAGCGGCCCCTACGAGCAGTACTTC. Translated: CASSLRGSGPYEQYF.

This clonotype has just a few counts. This chain uses TRBV12-5 with TRBJ1-2; D unclear. The CDR3 has 15 residues. Germline values: CDR1 LGHNT, CDR2 FRNRAP. V was clipped by 0 bases and J by 2 bases, with 10 bases between them. CDR3 in DNA: TGTGCTAGTGGTTTGGTGGAGGGATCGAACTATGGCTACACCTTC. Amino acid sequence: CASGLVEGSNYGYTF.

This clonotype was seen a handful of times. The rearrangement uses TRBV10-1 and TRBJ1-2; 7 bases align to TRBD1. This CDR3 is built from 14 residues. The germline V gene has CDR1 WNHNN and CDR2 SYGVQD (reference sequence). The J segment lost 8 bases and the V segment lost 6 bases, leaving 12 bases of the junction unmatched. The CDR3 spells CASSPDREGAGYTF. CDR3 sequence (DNA): TGCGCCAGCAGCCCTGACAGGGAGGGGGCCGGCTACACCTTC.

J is TRBJ2-2 and V is TRBV12-3 or TRBV12-4; 9 bases match TRBD1. The CDR3 is 15 amino acids. V lost 5 bases, J lost 3 bases, and 4 bases stayed unmatched. The CDR3: CASSKDRGYTGELFF. CDR3 nucleotides: TGTGCCAGCAGTAAGGACAGGGGCTACACCGGGGAGCTGTTTTTT.

In this sample, this clonotype turned up a few times. V usage is TRBV27 and J usage is TRBJ2-1; 8 nucleotides agree with TRBD1. V shed 2 bases and J 12 bases; nucleotides not matched to a gene: 9. Germline V lookup: CDR1 MNHEY, CDR2 SMNVEV (reference sequence). This CDR3 region has 14 residues. The CDR3 reads CASSLGATGDGQFF. In DNA, the CDR3 is TGTGCCAGCAGTTTAGGCGCGACAGGGGATGGGCAGTTCTTC.

This clonotype was seen at least ten times. For the CDR3, the DNA is TGTGCCAGCAGTTTTGGCCAGGGGGGTTCCCGTGAGCAGTTCTTC. It specifies CASSFGQGGSREQFF. This sequence joins TRBV28 and TRBJ2-1; a possible D gene is TRBD1 (7 bases). Trimming shortened V by 3 bases and J by 9 bases, and 18 bases separated the two germline ends. The CDR3 contains 15 residues. CDR1 is MDHEN, CDR2 SYDVKM, per germline.

The rearrangement joins TRBV6-1 to TRBJ2-7; D may be TRBD2 (6 bases). The CDR3 covers 15 residues. The germline V gene encodes CDR1 MNHNS and CDR2 SASEGT. Trimming left V 5 bases short and J 4 bases short, with 18 bases between. CDR3 nucleotides: TGTGCCAGCAGTCCCGGGACTGGGCCTTATTACGAGCAGTACTTC. It codes for CASSPGTGPYYEQYF.

Remarks on this clonotype: Germline is not matched at one junction end, which may reflect a read error. The chain recombines TRBV14 with TRBJ2-4; TRBD2 might be the D (6 bases). Looked up from germline, CDR1 is SGHDN and CDR2 is FVKESK. CDR3 length equals 17 residues. The CDR3 coding sequence is TGTGCCAGCAGCCAAGGGGCGGGGCGAAGAGCCGAAAACATTCAGTACTTC. This translates into CASSQGAGRRAENIQYF.

In its sample, this clonotype was seen many times. The chain joins TRBV7-8 to TRBJ2-2, with 8 bases lining up with TRBD2. Germline-derived CDR1 and CDR2 are SGHVS and FQNEAQ. Trimming removed 2 bases from V and 1 base from J; junction bases left unmatched: 6. The CDR3 runs 17 residues. The CDR3 protein is CASSLFGAGGNTGELFF. The CDR3 nucleotides are TGTGCCAGCAGCTTATTCGGGGCGGGAGGGAACACCGGGGAGCTGTTTTTT.

This clonotype has only a few counts. A read error may explain this, as a much larger clone is one base away. The rearrangement joins TRBV10-3 to TRBJ1-1; the D is unclear. Germline values: CDR1 ENHRY, CDR2 SYGVKD. The CDR3 sequence is 10 residues long. With 10 bases removed from V and 3 bases from J, the gap between germline ends came to 6 bases. The CDR3 loop is CATGDTEAFF. For the CDR3, the DNA is TGTGCCACCGGGGACACTGAAGCTTTCTTT.

The J gene is TRBJ1-1, the V gene TRBV11-2, with D unclear. CDR3 length: 15 residues. Germline CDR1 is SGHAT and CDR2 is FQNNGV. Trimming removed 4 bases at V and 4 bases at J, with 16 bases between. The CDR3 coding sequence is TGTGCCAGCAGCTCCCTTGGGTGGGAGGGCACTGAAGCTTTCTTT. Translated: CASSSLGWEGTEAFF.

This clonotype was recorded once. The chain has TRBV5-1 and TRBJ2-7, with TRBD2 matching over 8 bases. Trimming cost V 4 bases and J 6 bases; bases outside gene matches: 9. CDR1 is SGHRS, CDR2 YFSETQ, per germline. The CDR3 has 14 residues. CDR3 coding DNA: TGCGCCAGCAGCCGGGAAACGGGGGGGCGCGAGCAGTACTTC. Amino acid sequence: CASSRETGGREQYF. Full variable domain (rest looked up from reference TRBV5-1 and TRBJ2-7): KAGVTQTPRYLIKTRGQQVTLSCSPISGHRSVSWYQQTPGQGLQFLFEYFSETQRNKGNFPGRFSGRQFSNSRSEMNVSTLELGDSALYLCASSRETGGREQYFGPGTRLTVT.

This clonotype was counted a few times. V gene TRBV5-1 combines with J gene TRBJ2-2; no definite D call. This CDR3 comprises 16 residues. The germline V and J ends were trimmed by 0 bases and 2 bases, with 11 bases remaining between them. Germline CDR1 SGHRS, CDR2 YFSETQ. CDR3 sequence: CASSLGSAGNTGELFF. The CDR3 nucleotides read TGCGCCAGCAGCTTGGGCTCAGCCGGAAACACCGGGGAGCTGTTTTTT.

This clonotype was counted ten times or more. The CDR3 reads CASSLDFDSWNTEAFF. The DNA for the CDR3 is TGCGCCAGCAGCTTGGACTTCGACAGTTGGAACACTGAAGCTTTCTTT. V usage is TRBV5-1 and J usage is TRBJ1-1, with a weak D call TRBD1 (5 bases). Germline CDR1 reads SGHRS; CDR2 reads YFSETQ. Trimming stripped 0 bases from V and 1 base from J, with 13 bases between. The CDR3 runs 16 residues. Drawing the rest from reference TRBV5-1 and TRBJ1-1, the complete variable domain is KAGVTQTPRYLIKTRGQQVTLSCSPISGHRSVSWYQQTPGQGLQFLFEYFSETQRNKGNFPGRFSGRQFSNSRSEMNVSTLELGDSALYLCASSLDFDSWNTEAFFGQGTRLTVV.

The chain joins TRBV20-1 to TRBJ2-4; no clear D gene. This CDR3 is built from 15 residues. Germline values: CDR1 DFQATT, CDR2 SNEGSKA (reference sequence). V was pared by 6 bases and J by 0 bases, with 15 bases between. This CDR3 reads CSARKALLAKNIQYF. In DNA form, the CDR3 reads TGCAGTGCCAGAAAAGCCCTTTTAGCCAAAAACATTCAGTACTTC.

This clonotype was recorded many times. The chain has TRBV6-6 and TRBJ2-5; D is undetermined. Germline V lookup: CDR1 MNHNY, CDR2 SVGAGI (reference sequence). The CDR3 loop spans 15 amino acids. Trimming stripped 0 bases from V and 1 base from J, with 9 bases between. CDR3 nucleotides: TGTGCCAGCAGTTACTCGACGGCAGGCCAAGAGACCCAGTACTTC. Residues: CASSYSTAGQETQYF.

This clonotype was observed at least ten times. The rearrangement links TRBV5-1 to TRBJ1-5, with TRBD1 as a possible D gene (5 bases). CDR3 length: 14 amino acids. V was cut by 0 bases and J by 8 bases, with 12 bases left in between. From germline, CDR1 is SGHRS and CDR2 YFSETQ. CDR3: CASSLVAGNEPQHF. CDR3 DNA: TGCGCCAGCAGCTTGGTTGCAGGGAACGAGCCCCAGCATTTT. The full variable domain, completed using reference TRBV5-1 and TRBJ1-5, is KAGVTQTPRYLIKTRGQQVTLSCSPISGHRSVSWYQQTPGQGLQFLFEYFSETQRNKGNFPGRFSGRQFSNSRSEMNVSTLELGDSALYLCASSLVAGNEPQHFGDGTRLSIL.

In its sample, this clonotype was seen many times. CDR3 loop: CASSLGGAADEKLFF. The DNA of the CDR3 is TGTGCCAGCAGTTTGGGGGGGGCAGCAGACGAAAAACTGTTTTTT. The chain has TRBV28 and TRBJ1-4; D may be TRBD1 (6 bases). Germline loops: CDR1 MDHEN, CDR2 SYDVKM. Trimming pared 3 bases from V and 8 bases from J, leaving 16 bases between. CDR3 length: 15 residues.

The V gene is TRBV7-9, the J gene TRBJ2-7, with D possibly matching TRBD1 (6 bases). Germline V gene sequence: CDR1 SEHNR, CDR2 FQNEAQ (reference sequence). Trimming took 3 bases from V and 12 from J, leaving 12 bases between them. This CDR3 is built from 11 residues. CDR3 sequence (DNA): TGTGCCAGCAGCTTGGAAGGACAGCCGTACTTC. Translating it yields CASSLEGQPYF.